One and the same sample provided the 10 T cell receptor beta chains below, sequenced in a study of cytomegalovirus exposure and HLA in healthy donors. The PCR contained 60 Vbeta and 13 Jbeta primers. Repertoires were generated with immunoSEQ multiplex PCR, while TCRdb's copy carries only in-frame clones and drops some. The repertoire holds about 200,000 clones, with 82% as singletons. Sequenced sample: PBMCs. The receptors were sampled from a woman between 35 and 50 years old in good health and CMV-seronegative.

The chain carries TRBV25-1 and TRBJ2-7; TRBD2 matches 7 bases. V lost 7 bases, J lost 2 bases, and 8 bases stayed unmatched. The CDR3 totals 14 residues. CDR1 and CDR2 from the germline V gene are MGHDK and SYGVNS. The DNA of the CDR3 is TGTGCCAGCACCGAGGGGAGGGGAACCTACGAGCAGTACTTC. This translates into CASTEGRGTYEQYF.

This sequence joins TRBV5-1 and TRBJ2-3; 10 nucleotides line up with TRBD2. The germline CDR1 and CDR2 sequences are SGHRS and YFSETQ. The CDR3 has 17 residues. V lost 0 bases, J lost 5 bases, and 9 bases stayed unmatched. CDR3: CASSLASSGSSLDTQYF. CDR3 DNA sequence: TGCGCCAGCAGCTTGGCGTCTAGCGGGAGTAGTTTAGATACGCAGTATTTT. The variable domain in full, completed from reference TRBV5-1 and TRBJ2-3, reads KAGVTQTPRYLIKTRGQQVTLSCSPISGHRSVSWYQQTPGQGLQFLFEYFSETQRNKGNFPGRFSGRQFSNSRSEMNVSTLELGDSALYLCASSLASSGSSLDTQYFGPGTRLTVL.

This chain connects TRBV7-2 to TRBJ2-4, with 11 nucleotides matching TRBD2. This CDR3 contains 19 residues. J lost 0 bases, V lost 1 base, and 8 bases had no gene match. CDR1 is SGHTA and CDR2 is FQGNSA in the germline V gene. The chain's CDR3 is CASSLVSTSGSLAKNIQYF. CDR3 DNA sequence: TGTGCCAGCAGCTTAGTTTCCACTAGCGGGAGTCTAGCCAAAAACATTCAGTACTTC.

The genes are TRBV7-3 and TRBJ2-3; TRBD2 matches 7 bases. The CDR3 contains 15 residues. Germline V gene sequence: CDR1 SGHTA, CDR2 FQGTGA. The V and J ends lost 4 bases and 3 bases, in that order; junction bases with no gene match: 7. Here the CDR3 DNA reads TGTGCCAGCAGCTCACCGACTAGCAGGACAGATACGCAGTATTTT. Translated, it gives CASSSPTSRTDTQYF.

This chain joins TRBV5-4 and TRBJ2-7; D possibly corresponds to TRBD2 (5 bases). CDR1 and CDR2 (germline): SGHNT, YYREEE (reference sequence). V lost 0 bases and J lost 4, with 11 bases in between. The CDR3 spans 14 residues. CDR3 nucleotide sequence: TGTGCCAGCAGCTTGGGGCTAGCACCTTACGAGCAGTACTTC. Translation: CASSLGLAPYEQYF.

A single count supports this clone. This chain links TRBV11-2 with TRBJ2-1, with a weak D call TRBD2 (6 bases). Trimming shortened V by 5 bases and J by 5 bases, and 22 bases separated the two germline ends. The CDR3 length is 17 residues. In germline, CDR1 is SGHAT, CDR2 FQNNGV. The CDR3 sequence is CASSLGGMGVGDNEQFF. In nucleotides, the CDR3 is TGTGCCAGCAGCCTGGGGGGTATGGGGGTCGGGGACAATGAGCAGTTCTTC. Using reference TRBV11-2 and TRBJ2-1 for the parts outside the CDR3, the full variable domain is EAGVAQSPRYKIIEKRQSVAFWCNPISGHATLYWYQQILGQGPKLLIQFQNNGVVDDSQLPKDRFSAERLKGVDSTLKIQPAKLEDSAVYLCASSLGGMGVGDNEQFFGPGTRLTVL.

This clone has just one count. V usage is TRBV19 and J usage is TRBJ2-7; 7 bases agree with TRBD2. Losses at the gene ends were 6 bases for V and 4 bases for J; bases not matched to a gene: 12. Germline V lookup: CDR1 LNHDA, CDR2 SQIVND (reference sequence). This CDR3 has 15 amino acids. CDR3 DNA: TGTGCCAGTAGAAAGAGTTGGCGGGAGACGTACGAGCAGTACTTC. Residues: CASRKSWRETYEQYF.

The rearrangement links TRBV9 to TRBJ2-5, with 8 bases matching TRBD1. V shed 0 bases, J shed 4 bases, and the junction held 5 bases outside the gene matches. CDR1 is SGDLS, CDR2 YYNGEE, per germline. This CDR3 spans 15 amino acids. CDR3 bases: TGTGCCAGCAGCGTAGGGGCAGGGGGCGGAGAGACCCAGTACTTC. This codes for CASSVGAGGGETQYF.

Here the CDR3 reads CASSLVQYYGYTF. Here the CDR3 DNA reads TGTGCCAGCAGCTTGGTACAGTACTATGGCTACACCTTC. V and J are TRBV5-5 and TRBJ1-2; no clear D gene. The CDR3 totals 13 residues. In germline, CDR1 is SGHKS, CDR2 YYEKEE (reference sequence). Trimming cost V 0 bases and J 3 bases, with 6 bases left between them.

This clone was counted only a few times. The chain employs TRBV2 and TRBJ2-3, with a tentative D call TRBD2 (6 bases). Looked up from germline, CDR1 is SNHLY and CDR2 is FYNNEI. The germline V and J ends were trimmed by 2 bases and 8 bases, with 17 bases remaining between them. The CDR3 contains 15 residues. This CDR3 reads CASSEIGTGKGTQYF. The CDR3 DNA reads as TGTGCCAGCAGTGAAATTGGGACTGGGAAAGGTACGCAGTATTTT.